This TCR beta chain came from a study of graft-versus-host responses after intestinal transplantation. Generated by immunoSEQ multiplex PCR, the TCRdb table keeps only in-frame clones and is missing some. This sample has 45,000 to 65,000 clones; 85% to 95% occur once, and the top ten carry 0.35% to 0.45%. As to this clone: Antigen: not known.

The sequence derives from a human donor who was the organ donor for an intestinal transplant. Source: unstimulated CD4+ T cells sorted from spleen or lymph node cells, taken before transplant.

CDR3 sequence (DNA): TGTGCCAGCAGTTATGTGACAGGGAGAGACGCTTTCTTT. This encodes CASSYVTGRDAFF. The V gene is TRBV6-5, the J gene TRBJ1-1, with TRBD1 identical over 7 bases. CDR1 and CDR2 (germline): MNHEY, SVGAGI. J lost 11 bases, V lost 3 bases, and 9 bases had no gene match. This CDR3 has 13 residues.